This T cell receptor beta chain is drawn from a study of T-cell memory formation after mild COVID-19 (dated by TCRdb to about 2021). Regarding the complete study: Most TCR sequence clusters were specific to one of the two donors. The cohort was made up of two young adult volunteers, one female and one male, who were previously healthy. In a couple of donors, T-cell clones that expanded and contracted after mild COVID-19 were tracked by sequencing TCRalpha and TCRbeta repertoires over time. Results the study describes overall, beyond this receptor: Some responding clones were detected in pre-infection memory, suggesting pre-existing cross-reactive memory T cells joined the SARS-CoV-2 response. The second-wave clones that peaked on day 37 were not confirmed to be SARS-CoV-2 specific. Contracting CD4+ clones were located mainly in the CM and EM memory subsets, whereas CD8+ clones were found to be enriched in EMRA. Only a couple of mild cases were covered in the study, and larger cohorts including severe cases with pre-infection samples were considered necessary. Clones that contracted from day 15 to 85 showed balanced CD4/CD8 phenotypes, whereas a second wave of clones that expanded from day 15 to 37 leaned towards CD4+.

Only a few counts were recorded for this clonotype. Its cognate antigen has yet to be identified. Per-nucleotide qualities are absent, and no much larger clonotype sits a single base away. Reads for this sample came from an Illumina NovaSeq 6000. TCRalpha and TCRbeta cDNA libraries were constructed by 5'RACE with constant-segment primers, with sample barcodes and unique molecular identifiers being introduced. Trizol reagent was used to extract RNA from every sample. Amplification of the libraries took two PCR steps, and the second step added a second sample barcode plus Illumina TruSeq adapters. Sequencing of the libraries was done on an Illumina NovaSeq, producing 2 x 150 bp paired-end reads. As for the authors' bioinformatics: The reads were demultiplexed and collapsed into UMI-guided consensus sequences using migec v1.2.7. Using mixcr v2.1.11, the UMI consensuses were aligned to TRA and TRB V and J templates and assembled into clonotypes. Clonotypes were classified as expanded or contracted when called significant by both edgeR and NoisET, with noise models trained on biological replicates. edgeR calls used a false discovery rate-adjusted p below 0.01 and a log2 fold-change threshold of 1. As an exploratory analysis of dynamics, max-normalized trajectories of the 1000 most abundant clonotypes were examined with PCA combined with hierarchical clustering. Separately sequenced CD4+ and CD8+ repertoires were used to assign the CD4 or CD8 phenotype of responding clones. The public reads were reprocessed in TCRdb via fastp at Q25 and MiXCR, keeping in-frame beta chains. Rows matching on CDR3 protein sequence are summarized as one entry with the most common DNA and genes. The V and J calls and clone size are TCRdb's, not the authors'. The sample includes about 160,000 distinct CDR3 sequences, with roughly 30% observed a single time. Around 12% of the sample lies in the top ten.

V is shortened by 7 bases, J by 0 bases, and the region joining them spans 15 bases. For CDR1 and CDR2, the germline V gene lists SQVTM and ANQGSEA. The cysteine opens and the phenylalanine closes a CDR3 of 15 amino acids. Solely the CDR3 DNA is kept, with 45 bases framed from the first base. Ficoll-Paque density gradient centrifugation was used to isolate PBMCs. Rearrangement joined TRBV29-1 to TRBJ2-2; matching of 6 bases hints at TRBD1 as the D gene. Sequencing input: PBMCs or a T cell subset sorted from them (not recorded which). This clonotype was sampled from an adult woman who had mild COVID-19 (a few samples of this study predate the infection). The sample titles of this study are shuffled in the database, so cell type and time point are left out; the donor was told from shared clones. The sequenced DNA is TGCAGCGCCGCCAAGGACAGTACGAACACCGGGGAGCTGTTTTTT. It encodes CSAAKDSTNTGELFF.